The rows below give T cell receptor beta chains drawn from one sample of a study of T cell responses to AZD1222 COVID-19 vaccine. Libraries were prepared by immunoSEQ multiplex PCR; TCRdb keeps only in-frame clonotypes and omits some of them. This table has about 130,000 clones, roughly 90% appearing once. The sequences come from peripheral blood, collected on day 0 of AZD1222 vaccination. Receptors originate from an adult in good health. The CDR3 runs from the conserved cysteine through the conserved F or W. Fields, in order: J gene, clone size, D gene, V gene, CDR3 protein, CDR3 DNA. D genes are given only for firm matches. Only part of the rows carry a size: once, few, many, or a class if the clone is expanded.

TRBJ1-2 NA NA TRBV27 CASSLIPTVSYGYTF TGTGCCAGCAGTTTAATTCCGACAGTCTCCTATGGCTACACCTTC
TRBJ2-1 NA NA TRBV6-5 CASSQGGEQFF TGTGCCAGCAGCCAGGGTGGAGAGCAGTTCTTC
TRBJ1-4 NA NA TRBV4-1 CASSQENRFNEKLFF TGCGCCAGCAGCCAAGAGAATCGGTTTAATGAAAAACTGTTTTTT
TRBJ1-1 NA NA TRBV30 CAWANWGPLNTEAFF TGTGCCTGGGCCAACTGGGGCCCACTAAACACTGAAGCTTTCTTT
TRBJ1-1 NA NA TRBV29-1 CSVLEWTENTEAFF TGCAGCGTACTAGAATGGACAGAGAACACTGAAGCTTTCTTT
TRBJ1-1 NA NA TRBV7-9 CASSLQGGTEAFF TGTGCCAGCAGCTTACAGGGAGGAACTGAAGCTTTCTTT
TRBJ2-3 NA NA TRBV20-1 CSGGSTDTQYF TGCAGTGGGGGGAGCACAGATACGCAGTATTTT
TRBJ1-5 NA NA TRBV4-2 CASSQPGGDQPQHF TGTGCCAGCAGCCAGCCGGGGGGGGATCAGCCCCAGCATTTT
TRBJ2-5 NA NA TRBV10-2 CASAGGVETQYF TGCGCCAGCGCCGGGGGAGTAGAGACCCAGTACTTC
TRBJ1-1 NA NA TRBV5-1 CASSGAPGKNTEAFF TGCGCCAGCAGCGGGGCACCGGGGAAGAACACTGAAGCTTTCTTT
TRBJ2-5 NA NA TRBV6-5 CASIQGGTQYF TGTGCCAGCATCCAAGGGGGGACCCAGTACTTC
TRBJ2-7 NA NA TRBV4-2 CASSSTELISLSYEQYF TGTGCCAGCAGTTCGACGGAGCTCATTTCCCTCTCCTACGAGCAGTACTTC
TRBJ1-6 few NA TRBV3-1/TRBV3-2 CASSQVSGKDSPLHF TGTGCCAGCAGCCAGGTTTCAGGGAAGGATTCACCCCTCCACTTT
TRBJ2-5 NA NA TRBV3-1/TRBV3-2 CASSSRGLQETQYF TGTGCCAGCAGCTCCCGGGGCCTCCAAGAGACCCAGTACTTC
TRBJ2-3 NA TRBD2 TRBV9 CASSVGTSGGTQYF TGTGCCAGCAGCGTAGGGACTAGCGGGGGTACGCAGTATTTT